This entry lists 3 T cell receptor beta chains sequenced from one sample in a study of T cells in Graves' hyperthyroidism and ophthalmopathy. Amplified TCR beta CDR3 regions came from RNA transcripts. A set of HTBI primers served as the primers for a first-round RT-PCR of the TCR CDR3. TCRdb recomputed calls from the multiplex PCR reads with MiXCR, one row per CDR3 protein. The table records about 590,000 distinct CDR3 sequences, more than 15% of them present only once. Input material: blood. Source of these receptors: a woman in her 30s with Graves' hyperthyroidism.

This clonotype was seen ten or more times. The CDR3 here is CASSLDAAGEQYF. Here the CDR3 DNA reads TGTGCCAGCAGTTTAGACGCCGCGGGCGAGCAGTACTTC. This rearrangement joins TRBV12-3 or TRBV12-4 to TRBJ2-7; the D gene is possibly TRBD2 (5 bases). V lost 1 base, J lost 6 bases, and 10 bases lay in between. CDR3 length: 13 residues.

In its sample, this clonotype was seen many times. The CDR3 nucleotides are TGTGCCAGCTCACTAGGGCAGGGGCTCTCTGGCTACACCTTC. Translated, it gives CASSLGQGLSGYTF. V gene TRBV18 combines with J gene TRBJ1-2, with D maybe TRBD1 (6 bases). CDR1 and CDR2 from the germline V gene are KGHSH and LQKENI. Trimming pared 4 bases from V and 7 bases from J, leaving 16 bases between. The length of the CDR3 is 14 residues.

This clonotype has a count of ten or more. This chain joins TRBV6-2 or TRBV6-3 and TRBJ2-1; no firm D call. The CDR3 extends over 13 amino acids. With 7 bases removed from V and 0 bases from J, the gap between germline ends came to 7 bases. Germline V CDR1 and CDR2: MNHEY, SVGEGT. The CDR3 here is CASKMGSYNEQFF. The CDR3 region has the DNA TGTGCCAGCAAAATGGGCTCCTACAATGAGCAGTTCTTC.